This TCR beta chain was identified during a study of cytomegalovirus exposure and HLA in healthy donors. Study-wide context: From 170 million or so T cells, an earlier analysis saw 110 million or so unique TCR beta sequences.

Study-level results: According to a later analysis, donors in an Asian-associated ancestry cluster reportedly had fewer N-insertions than the roughly 640-donor mean. Some public TCRs appeared in many individuals, while most sequences were rare.

Germline V lookup: CDR1 SNHLY, CDR2 FYNNEI. There are 12 residues in the CDR3. Between the trimmed V and J ends, which lost 8 bases and 8 bases, there was a span of 10 bases. As concerns this clone: Antigen specificity is unknown.

PCR primers comprised 60 Vbeta and 13 Jbeta primers. The assay was immunoSEQ multiplex PCR, and TCRdb's table has in-frame clones only and misses some. The sample holds about 150,000 clones; roughly 75% are singletons and the top ten take more than 1.2%. The chain has TRBV2 and TRBJ1-6, with TRBD1 as a possible D gene (5 bases). The sequence came from a man aged 18 to 30 in good health and CMV-seronegative. Sequenced input: PBMCs. CDR3 bases: TGTGCCAGCGGGGCATCTTATTCACCCCTCCACTTT. It specifies CASGASYSPLHF.